These 30 T cell receptor beta chains came from one sample sequenced in a study of OX40 agonist ivuxolimab in advanced cancers. Generated by immunoSEQ multiplex PCR, the TCRdb table keeps only in-frame clones and is missing some. Of roughly 65,000 clones listed, 90% are singletons. The source material was CD4+ or CD8+ T cells sorted from blood, sampled in a trial of the OX40 agonist ivuxolimab. The receptors here all came from an adult with an advanced solid tumor such as melanoma, head and neck, liver or kidney cancer.

The chain employs TRBV7-2 and TRBJ1-4; D gene uncertain. Germline lookup yields CDR1 SGHTA and CDR2 FQGNSA. V was shortened by 4 bases and J by 4 bases, with 13 bases between the two germline ends. The CDR3 spans 15 residues. In DNA, the CDR3 is TGTGCCAGCAGCTACGAGCCCGGGAGTAATGAAAAACTGTTTTTT. The encoded protein is CASSYEPGSNEKLFF. Filled out from reference TRBV7-2 and TRBJ1-4, the complete variable domain reads GAGVSQSPSNKVTEKGKDVELRCDPISGHTALYWYRQSLGQGLEFLIYFQGNSAPDKSGLPSDRFSAERTGGSVSTLTIQRTQQEDSAVYLCASSYEPGSNEKLFFGSGTQLSVL.

The rearrangement links TRBV4-3 to TRBJ2-5; D may be TRBD1 (5 bases). Trimming cost V 1 base and J 2 bases, with 8 bases left between them. The CDR3 extends over 14 amino acids. Per germline, CDR1 LGHNA and CDR2 YSLEER. CDR3 coding DNA: TGCGCCAGCAGCCAAGGGACAAGGCAAGAGACCCAGTACTTC. Its protein is CASSQGTRQETQYF.

This chain uses TRBV18 with TRBJ2-5; D call uncertain. The CDR3 runs to 15 residues. Germline V gene data show CDR1 as KGHSH and CDR2 as LQKENI. V lost 0 bases to trimming and J lost 5 bases, with 13 bases between them. Here the CDR3 reads CASSPPMPRAETQYF. CDR3 DNA: TGTGCCAGCTCACCACCGATGCCCCGGGCTGAGACCCAGTACTTC.

This rearrangement joins TRBV28 to TRBJ1-5, with D uncertain. The CDR3 is 11 residues long. CDR1 is MDHEN and CDR2 is SYDVKM in the germline V gene. With 5 bases removed from V and 9 bases from J, the gap between germline ends came to 8 bases. The CDR3 DNA reads as TGTGCCAGCAGTCCCCCGGGGCCCCAGCATTTT. Translating it yields CASSPPGPQHF.

This chain connects TRBV11-2 to TRBJ1-1; D gene unclear. V lost 2 bases to trimming and J lost 1 base, with 5 bases between them. There are 13 residues in the CDR3. The germline V gene encodes CDR1 SGHAT and CDR2 FQNNGV. The CDR3 region is CASSLQENTEAFF. DNA for the CDR3: TGTGCCAGCAGCTTACAGGAGAACACTGAAGCTTTCTTT.

The chain joins TRBV7-9 to TRBJ2-1; the D is unclear. Trimming took off 2 bases at V and 0 bases at J, with 14 bases between the two ends. The CDR3 totals 17 residues. The germline V gene encodes CDR1 SEHNR and CDR2 FQNEAQ (reference sequence). The CDR3 DNA sequence: TGTGCCAGCAGCTTACCGCAGTTGATTAGCTCCTACAATGAGCAGTTCTTC. This gives the protein CASSLPQLISSYNEQFF.

This clone came up once. The chain employs TRBV7-3 and TRBJ2-2; D remains ambiguous. Per germline, CDR1 SGHTA and CDR2 FQGTGA. The V end lost 5 bases, the J end lost 4 bases, and 8 bases lay between the germline ends. CDR3 length: 13 amino acids. The CDR3 spells CASSLMGTGELFF. The CDR3 bases are TGTGCCAGCAGCCTCATGGGCACCGGGGAGCTGTTTTTT.

The rearrangement uses TRBV28 and TRBJ2-5; D call uncertain. V dropped 5 bases and J dropped 6 bases, with 13 bases sitting between them. There are 13 residues in the CDR3. CDR1 and CDR2 (germline): MDHEN, SYDVKM. As DNA, the CDR3 is TGTGCCAGCAGTCGACGGGCTTGGCAGACCCAGTACTTC. Protein: CASSRRAWQTQYF.

The V call is TRBV7-9, the J call TRBJ1-2, with 8 bases aligning to TRBD1. Germline V gene data show CDR1 as SEHNR and CDR2 as FQNEAQ (reference sequence). V was clipped by 4 bases and J by 0 bases; unmatched bases: 4. The CDR3 contains 15 residues. This CDR3 reads CASSSGQGSNYGYTF. The CDR3 coding sequence is TGTGCCAGCAGCTCAGGACAGGGATCTAACTATGGCTACACCTTC.

This chain connects TRBV7-6 to TRBJ2-1; 12 bases align to TRBD2. CDR3 size: 15 residues. V lost 3 bases and J lost 3; bases outside the gene matches: 0. The germline gives CDR1 SGHVS, CDR2 FNYEAQ. This CDR3 reads CASSLGLAGYNEQFF. The CDR3 region has the DNA TGTGCCAGCAGCTTGGGACTAGCGGGCTACAATGAGCAGTTCTTC.

V is TRBV9 and J is TRBJ2-3; D may be TRBD1 (5 bases). This CDR3 spans 15 amino acids. The V and J ends lost 2 bases and 2 bases respectively, with 12 bases between them. Germline CDR1 SGDLS, CDR2 YYNGEE. CDR3 DNA sequence: TGTGCCAGCAGCGTGCAGGGCCGCCTCACAGATACGCAGTATTTT. This encodes CASSVQGRLTDTQYF.

This clone was picked up one time. The chain uses TRBV19 and TRBJ2-6; D uncertain. The germline gives CDR1 LNHDA, CDR2 SQIVND (reference sequence). The CDR3 sequence is 14 residues long. Trimming took 4 bases from V and 4 from J, leaving 8 bases between them. The CDR3 coding sequence is TGTGCCAGTAGTACCGGGCCCGGGGCCAACGTCCTGACTTTC. Translation: CASSTGPGANVLTF.

Remarks on this clone: This same CDR3 is encoded by further DNA sequences in the sample. The rearrangement links TRBV7-9 to TRBJ2-3; D is unclear. The CDR3 sequence is 15 residues long. Germline V gene data show CDR1 as SEHNR and CDR2 as FQNEAQ (reference sequence). Deletions cut 1 base from V and 2 bases from J, with 10 bases between. CDR3 sequence: CASSLEGPSTDTQYF. The DNA for the CDR3 is TGTGCCAGCAGCTTAGAAGGACCATCCACAGATACGCAGTATTTT.

V and J are TRBV7-6 and TRBJ2-2, with D unresolved. Deletions cut 5 bases from V and 5 bases from J, with 21 bases between. The CDR3 sequence is 17 residues long. Germline V CDR1 and CDR2: SGHVS, FNYEAQ. CDR3 sequence: CASSRRWGPGKTGELFF. In DNA form, the CDR3 reads TGTGCCAGCAGCCGGCGGTGGGGTCCTGGTAAGACCGGGGAGCTGTTTTTT.

The chain employs TRBV7-9 and TRBJ1-4; TRBD1 is a possible D gene (5 bases). Per germline, CDR1 SEHNR and CDR2 FQNEAQ (reference sequence). The CDR3 extends over 16 amino acids. Between the trimmed V and J ends, which lost 1 base and 6 bases, there was a span of 15 bases. CDR3 in DNA: TGTGCCAGCAGCTTAGACGTGGGGGGAGGAGATGAAAAACTGTTTTTT. Translated: CASSLDVGGGDEKLFF.

The sample holds a few counts of this clone. The V call is TRBV7-2, the J call TRBJ2-4; D gene ambiguous. The CDR3 totals 16 residues. V was pared by 3 bases and J by 1 base, with 13 bases between. Germline loops: CDR1 SGHTA, CDR2 FQGNSA. The CDR3 bases are TGTGCCAGCAGCTTTGGGCCCGTTAGGGCCAAAAACATTCAGTACTTC. Translation: CASSFGPVRAKNIQYF.

This chain uses TRBV28 with TRBJ1-1; 7 bases line up with TRBD1. V shed 5 bases, J shed 11 bases, and the junction held 11 bases outside the gene matches. The germline V gene has CDR1 MDHEN and CDR2 SYDVKM. The CDR3 has 13 residues. The CDR3, as DNA: TGTGCCAGCAGTGCGCACGAACAGGGGAAGGCTTTCTTT. Translated, it gives CASSAHEQGKAFF.

The chain couples TRBV6-5 to TRBJ2-7; D remains ambiguous. Germline V gives CDR1 MNHEY, CDR2 SVGAGI. The V end was cut by 8 bases, the J end by 7 bases, with 21 bases between. This CDR3 contains 14 residues. The CDR3 sequence is CASGENPRPGEQYF. DNA for the CDR3: TGTGCCAGCGGAGAAAACCCCAGGCCTGGGGAGCAGTACTTC.

The chain couples TRBV18 to TRBJ1-1, with 8 positions matching TRBD1. Unmatched junction bases numbered 11, after V lost 4 bases and J lost 1 base. The CDR3 runs 17 residues. The germline V gene has CDR1 KGHSH and CDR2 LQKENI. CDR3: CASSLLPLTGGNTEAFF. The CDR3 nucleotides are TGTGCCAGCTCACTATTACCACTTACAGGGGGGAACACTGAAGCTTTCTTT.

The J gene is TRBJ1-3, the V gene TRBV30; D call uncertain. Germline CDR1 reads GTSNPN; CDR2 reads SVGIG (reference sequence). There are 15 residues in the CDR3. The V and J ends lost 2 bases and 0 bases respectively, with 11 bases between them. The CDR3 protein is CAWSRHTSSGNTIYF. CDR3 coding DNA: TGTGCCTGGAGTCGACACACAAGCTCTGGAAACACCATATATTTT.

The chain joins TRBV29-1 to TRBJ2-4; 7 bases align to TRBD2. The germline V gene has CDR1 SQVTM and CDR2 ANQGSEA. The junction had 8 bases not matched to a gene; V was cut back by 4 bases and J by 5 bases. The CDR3 has 14 residues. This CDR3 reads CSVGYAAGENIQYF. CDR3 coding DNA: TGCAGCGTTGGGTACGCGGCGGGAGAAAACATTCAGTACTTC.

The V call is TRBV19, the J call TRBJ2-1; D is possibly TRBD2 (6 bases). This CDR3 contains 14 residues. V was pared by 5 bases and J by 3 bases, with 11 bases between. The V gene's germline CDR1 is LNHDA and CDR2 SQIVND (reference sequence). The CDR3 loop reads CASSLSGYYNEQFF. The DNA for the CDR3 is TGTGCCAGTAGTCTGAGCGGGTACTACAATGAGCAGTTCTTC.

This clone was observed once. This sequence joins TRBV6-1 and TRBJ2-5; D is undetermined. Germline CDR1 is MNHNS and CDR2 is SASEGT. The length of the CDR3 is 12 residues. Trimming removed 7 bases from V and 5 bases from J, with 11 bases in between. In DNA form, the CDR3 reads TGTGCCAGCATCGGTCTGGGGGAGACCCAGTACTTC. It yields the protein CASIGLGETQYF.

This chain links TRBV27 with TRBJ2-1, with 11 nucleotides matching TRBD2. This CDR3 is 16 amino acids long. CDR1 and CDR2 from the germline V gene are MNHEY and SMNVEV (reference sequence). Unmatched junction bases numbered 9, after V lost 5 bases and J lost 6 bases. The CDR3 DNA reads TGTGCCAGCAGTCGCCCCGAGACTAGCGGGATCAATGAGCAGTTCTTC. Encoded protein: CASSRPETSGINEQFF.

A single count supports this clone. The rearrangement joins TRBV6-5 to TRBJ1-1; D remains unclear. Germline loops: CDR1 MNHEY, CDR2 SVGAGI. The V end lost 7 bases, the J end lost 5 bases, and 17 bases lay between the germline ends. The CDR3 length is 14 residues. CDR3 DNA: TGTGCCAGCACCCCGGTTGGGGAATGGACTGAAGCTTTCTTT. Translated: CASTPVGEWTEAFF.

This clone was observed once. The chain joins TRBV7-9 to TRBJ1-2; maybe TRBD1 (5 bases). The CDR3 covers 15 residues. Germline CDR1 reads SEHNR; CDR2 reads FQNEAQ (reference sequence). V was trimmed by 4 bases and J by 0 bases, leaving 12 bases between them. DNA for the CDR3: TGTGCCAGCAGCTATCTGGGGCCAACTAACTATGGCTACACCTTC. Its translation: CASSYLGPTNYGYTF.

The rearrangement links TRBV28 to TRBJ2-7, with TRBD2 matching 7 bases. Germline CDR1 is MDHEN and CDR2 is SYDVKM. This CDR3 spans 14 amino acids. After removal of 4 bases from V and 2 bases from J, the junction contained 5 bases not matched to a gene. As DNA, the CDR3 is TGTGCCAGCAGTTCGGGGGGAGACCCCTACGAGCAGTACTTC. It is translated as CASSSGGDPYEQYF.

This clone is a singleton in its sample. The V gene is TRBV6-6, the J gene TRBJ1-5; no clear D gene. The CDR3 extends over 15 amino acids. V was clipped by 7 bases and J by 0 bases, with 13 bases between them. CDR1 is MNHNY, CDR2 SVGAGI, per germline (reference sequence). The CDR3 loop is CASIQQQNSNQPQHF. The CDR3, as DNA: TGTGCCAGCATTCAACAACAAAATAGCAATCAGCCCCAGCATTTT.

This clone occurred a few times. This chain connects TRBV6-6 to TRBJ2-2; 10 bases map to TRBD2. J was trimmed by 4 bases and V by 5 bases; bases with no gene match: 4. The CDR3 consists of 15 residues. Germline CDR1 is MNHNY and CDR2 is SVGAGI (reference sequence). DNA of the CDR3: TGTGCCAGCAGTCTGTTAGCGGGAGGCACCGGGGAGCTGTTTTTT. Amino acids: CASSLLAGGTGELFF.

The chain couples TRBV27 to TRBJ2-1; 9 bases align to TRBD2. Germline V gene data show CDR1 as MNHEY and CDR2 as SMNVEV (reference sequence). This CDR3 has 14 residues. J was trimmed by 9 bases and V by 3 bases; bases with no gene match: 6. CDR3 sequence (DNA): TGTGCCAGCAGTTTTCGCGGGAGGGCCTCTGAGCAGTTCTTC. Translation gives CASSFRGRASEQFF.